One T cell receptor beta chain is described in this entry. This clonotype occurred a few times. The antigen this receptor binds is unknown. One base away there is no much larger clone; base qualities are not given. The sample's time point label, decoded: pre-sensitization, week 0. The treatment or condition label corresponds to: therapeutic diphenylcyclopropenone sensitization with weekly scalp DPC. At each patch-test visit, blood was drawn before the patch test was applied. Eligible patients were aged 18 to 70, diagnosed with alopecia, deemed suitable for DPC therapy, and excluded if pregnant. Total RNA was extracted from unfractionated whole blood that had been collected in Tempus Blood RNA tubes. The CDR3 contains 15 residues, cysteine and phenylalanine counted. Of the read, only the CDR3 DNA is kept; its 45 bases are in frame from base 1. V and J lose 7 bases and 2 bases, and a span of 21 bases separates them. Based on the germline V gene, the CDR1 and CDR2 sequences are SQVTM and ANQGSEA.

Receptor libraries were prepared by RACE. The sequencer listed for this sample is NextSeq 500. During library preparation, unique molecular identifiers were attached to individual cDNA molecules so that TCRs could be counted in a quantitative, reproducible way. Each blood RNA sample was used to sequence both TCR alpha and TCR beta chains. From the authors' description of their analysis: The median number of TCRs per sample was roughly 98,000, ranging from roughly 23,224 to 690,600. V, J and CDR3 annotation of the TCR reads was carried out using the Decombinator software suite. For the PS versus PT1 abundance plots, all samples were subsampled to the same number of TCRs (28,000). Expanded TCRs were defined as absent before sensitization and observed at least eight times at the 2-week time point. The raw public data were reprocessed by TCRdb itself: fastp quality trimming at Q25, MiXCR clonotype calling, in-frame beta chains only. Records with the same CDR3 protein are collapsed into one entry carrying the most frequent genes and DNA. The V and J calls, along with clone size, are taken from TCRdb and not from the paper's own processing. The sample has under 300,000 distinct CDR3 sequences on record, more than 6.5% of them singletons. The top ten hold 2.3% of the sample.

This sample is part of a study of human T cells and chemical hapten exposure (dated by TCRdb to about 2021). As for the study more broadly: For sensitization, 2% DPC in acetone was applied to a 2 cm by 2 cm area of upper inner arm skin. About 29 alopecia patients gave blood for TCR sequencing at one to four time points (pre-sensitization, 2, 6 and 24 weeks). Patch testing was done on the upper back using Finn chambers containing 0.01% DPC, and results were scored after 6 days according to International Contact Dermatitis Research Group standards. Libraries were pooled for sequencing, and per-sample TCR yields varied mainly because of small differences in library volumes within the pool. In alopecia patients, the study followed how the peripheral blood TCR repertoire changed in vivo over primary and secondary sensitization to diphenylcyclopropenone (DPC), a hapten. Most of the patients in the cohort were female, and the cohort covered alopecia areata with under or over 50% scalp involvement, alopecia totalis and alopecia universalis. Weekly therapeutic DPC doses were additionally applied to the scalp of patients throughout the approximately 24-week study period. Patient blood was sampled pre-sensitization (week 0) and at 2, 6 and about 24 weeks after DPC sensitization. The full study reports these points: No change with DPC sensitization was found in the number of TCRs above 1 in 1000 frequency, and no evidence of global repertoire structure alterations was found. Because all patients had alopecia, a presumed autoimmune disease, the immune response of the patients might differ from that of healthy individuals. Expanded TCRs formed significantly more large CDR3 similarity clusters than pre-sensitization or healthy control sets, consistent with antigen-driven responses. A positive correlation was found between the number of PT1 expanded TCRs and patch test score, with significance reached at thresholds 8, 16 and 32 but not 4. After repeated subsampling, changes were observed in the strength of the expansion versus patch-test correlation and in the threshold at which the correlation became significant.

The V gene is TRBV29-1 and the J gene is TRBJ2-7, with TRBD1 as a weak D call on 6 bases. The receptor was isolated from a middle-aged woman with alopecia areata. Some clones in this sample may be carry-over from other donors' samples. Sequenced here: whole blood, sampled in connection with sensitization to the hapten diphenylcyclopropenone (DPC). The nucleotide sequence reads TGCAGCGGGACCTCGACCGACAGGCGCCCCTACGAGCAGTACTTC. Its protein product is CSGTSTDRRPYEQYF.